Following are 32 T cell receptor beta chains from one sample sequenced in a study of preoperative IRX-2 immunotherapy in early breast cancer. The treatment denotes: preoperative locoregional IRX-2 cytokine immunotherapy. Libraries were prepared by immunoSEQ multiplex PCR; TCRdb keeps only in-frame clonotypes and omits some of them. The sample has roughly 62,000 clones; around 94% are singletons. The sample here was taken from a patient treated with IRX-2 immunotherapy. These TCRs come from a human donor with breast cancer.

The rearrangement joins TRBV7-8 to TRBJ2-1; TRBD1 aligns across 7 bases. The CDR3 consists of 15 residues. Looked up from germline, CDR1 is SGHVS and CDR2 is FQNEAQ. J lost 4 bases, V lost 2 bases, and 5 bases had no gene match. CDR3 nucleotides: TGTGCCAGCAGCTTACACGGACAGGTATACAATGAGCAGTTCTTC. Translating gives CASSLHGQVYNEQFF.

DNA for the CDR3: TGTGCCAGCAGTTTATGGCGGCTGGGTGAAGCTTTCTTT. Translating it yields CASSLWRLGEAFF. The chain combines TRBV28 with TRBJ1-1; no firm D call. Deletions cut 0 bases from V and 7 bases from J, with 9 bases between. The CDR3 has 13 residues. Looked up from germline, CDR1 is MDHEN and CDR2 is SYDVKM.

The chain uses TRBV7-3 and TRBJ2-7; 7 bases align to TRBD1. The CDR3 is 14 residues long. The germline V gene has CDR1 SGHTA and CDR2 FQGTGA. V dropped 4 bases and J dropped 6; count of bases not matched to a gene: 9. As DNA, the CDR3 is TGTGCCAGCAGCTCACAGGGGAATTCTGGCGAGCAGTACTTC. This gives the protein CASSSQGNSGEQYF.

The V gene is TRBV11-2, the J gene TRBJ2-7; TRBD2 agrees at 14 bases. V lost 5 bases to trimming and J lost 7 bases; unmatched junction nucleotides: 10. Germline V gene sequence: CDR1 SGHAT, CDR2 FQNNGV. The CDR3 is 16 residues long. The chain's CDR3 is CASSRRTSGGSGEQYF. The CDR3 bases are TGTGCCAGCAGCCGAAGGACTAGCGGGGGGTCTGGAGAGCAGTACTTC. The full variable domain, in which reference TRBV11-2 and TRBJ2-7 provide the parts outside the CDR3, is EAGVAQSPRYKIIEKRQSVAFWCNPISGHATLYWYQQILGQGPKLLIQFQNNGVVDDSQLPKDRFSAERLKGVDSTLKIQPAKLEDSAVYLCASSRRTSGGSGEQYFGPGTRLTVT.

J is TRBJ2-3 and V is TRBV18; 9 nucleotides line up with TRBD1. V shed 4 bases and J 1 base; nucleotides not matched to a gene: 3. CDR1 KGHSH and CDR2 LQKENI come from the germline V gene. The CDR3 has 15 amino acids. The CDR3 coding sequence is TGTGCCAGCTCACTTTGGACAGGGGGCACAGATACGCAGTATTTT. This encodes CASSLWTGGTDTQYF.

The chain couples TRBV27 to TRBJ2-7, with unresolved D. V lost 4 bases, J lost 6 bases, and 16 bases lay in between. Germline assignment: CDR1 MNHEY and CDR2 SMNVEV (reference sequence). This CDR3 has 14 residues. CDR3 nucleotides: TGTGCCAGCAGTTCTCACGGACGGATCTTCGAGCAGTACTTC. Translation gives CASSSHGRIFEQYF.

The V and J genes are TRBV4-3 and TRBJ1-5, with unresolved D. The CDR3 has 13 amino acids. V was shortened by 0 bases and J by 7 bases, with 7 bases between the two germline ends. In germline, CDR1 is LGHNA, CDR2 YSLEER. The CDR3: CASSQDWAQPQHF. CDR3 DNA sequence: TGCGCCAGCAGCCAAGATTGGGCACAGCCCCAGCATTTT.

This sequence joins TRBV4-2 and TRBJ2-7; TRBD2 matches 11 bases. This CDR3 has 16 amino acids. The V gene's germline CDR1 is LGHNA and CDR2 YNFKEQ. Trimming removed 1 base from V and 4 bases from J; junction bases left unmatched: 6. This CDR3 reads CASSQATGTSGYEQYF. CDR3 DNA sequence: TGTGCCAGCAGCCAAGCCACCGGGACTAGCGGATACGAGCAGTACTTC.

The chain uses TRBV12-5 and TRBJ2-2; perhaps TRBD1 as D (6 bases). Germline CDR1 is LGHNT and CDR2 is FRNRAP. The CDR3 covers 15 residues. Between the trimmed V and J ends, which lost 3 bases and 4 bases, there was a span of 12 bases. The CDR3 DNA reads as TGTGCTAGTGGTTTCGTACAGGGTGCCACCGGGGAGCTGTTTTTT. Translation gives CASGFVQGATGELFF.

V and J are TRBV6-5 and TRBJ2-7; 8 bases map to TRBD2. Germline CDR1 and CDR2: MNHEY and SVGAGI. V shed 10 bases and J 3 bases; nucleotides not matched to a gene: 8. The CDR3 totals 13 residues. The CDR3 protein is CATVGGVIYEQYF. The CDR3 DNA is TGTGCCACCGTCGGGGGGGTAATCTACGAGCAGTACTTC.

The chain has TRBV7-9 and TRBJ1-1; D is unclear. The CDR3 is 14 amino acids. Germline V gives CDR1 SEHNR, CDR2 FQNEAQ (reference sequence). The V end was cut by 2 bases, the J end by 6 bases, with 13 bases between. As DNA, the CDR3 is TGTGCCAGCAGCTTATACAGCTCCGGGGCTGAAGCTTTCTTT. This sequence encodes CASSLYSSGAEAFF.

V usage is TRBV5-1 and J usage is TRBJ1-4; D may be TRBD1 (6 bases). The V gene's germline CDR1 is SGHRS and CDR2 YFSETQ. This CDR3 is 15 amino acids long. V gave up 3 bases and J gave up 7 bases, with 16 bases separating them. CDR3 sequence reads: CASSSLGQPIEKLFF. The DNA of the CDR3 is TGCGCCAGCAGCTCATTAGGACAGCCTATTGAAAAACTGTTTTTT.

V is TRBV6-5 and J is TRBJ2-3; D might be TRBD1 (5 bases). This CDR3 contains 13 residues. The V and J ends lost 9 bases and 2 bases respectively, with 12 bases between them. CDR1 and CDR2 from the germline V gene are MNHEY and SVGAGI. CDR3 sequence (DNA): TGTGCCAGATCAAAGGGGTTCACAGATACGCAGTATTTT. This sequence encodes CARSKGFTDTQYF.

The chain has TRBV6-1 and TRBJ2-7; unclear D gene. Trimming shortened V by 1 base and J by 11 bases, and 12 bases separated the two germline ends. The CDR3 runs to 12 residues. CDR1 is MNHNS, CDR2 SASEGT, per germline. The CDR3 loop is CASSEVWGMEYF. CDR3 DNA: TGTGCCAGCAGTGAAGTCTGGGGTATGGAGTACTTC.

The J gene is TRBJ2-3, the V gene TRBV7-7; D is possibly TRBD1 or TRBD2 (5 bases each). The ends were cut back, 11 bases at V and 7 bases at J, with 19 bases in the middle. The CDR3 extends over 13 amino acids. The V gene's germline CDR1 is SSHAT and CDR2 FNYEAQ (reference sequence). This CDR3 reads CAVATGLGNTQYF. CDR3 DNA: TGTGCCGTTGCGACGGGGCTGGGGAATACGCAGTATTTT. The whole variable domain, filled in from reference TRBV7-7 and TRBJ2-3, reads GAGVSQSPRYKVTKRGQDVTLRCDPISSHATLYWYQQALGQGPEFLTYFNYEAQPDKSGLPSDRFSAERPEGSISTLTIQRTEQRDSAMYRCAVATGLGNTQYFGPGTRLTVL.

This CDR3 is CASSRPGTVGWSTEAFF. CDR3 coding DNA: TGTGCCAGCAGCCGACCCGGGACAGTCGGTTGGAGCACTGAAGCTTTCTTT. The rearrangement uses TRBV5-5 and TRBJ1-1; TRBD1 aligns across 7 bases. Germline values: CDR1 SGHKS, CDR2 YYEKEE (reference sequence). The CDR3 totals 17 residues. J gave up 4 bases and V 4 bases, and 16 bases lay outside the gene matches.

This rearrangement joins TRBV27 to TRBJ2-2; D is uncertain. Germline CDR1 and CDR2: MNHEY and SMNVEV (reference sequence). The CDR3 is made up of 14 amino acids. Trimming left V 6 bases short and J 6 bases short, with 14 bases between. Here the CDR3 reads CASRVRFSAGELFF. The CDR3 DNA is TGTGCCAGCAGAGTTAGGTTTTCTGCCGGGGAGCTGTTTTTT.

The chain has TRBV18 and TRBJ1-1; tentative D call: TRBD1 (5 bases). The ends were cut back, 5 bases at V and 2 bases at J, with 9 bases in the middle. The CDR3 contains 13 residues. Germline assignment: CDR1 KGHSH and CDR2 LQKENI. CDR3 sequence reads: CASSWDLNTEAFF. CDR3 nucleotide sequence: TGTGCCAGCTCATGGGACCTTAACACTGAAGCTTTCTTT.

The chain joins TRBV4-2 to TRBJ1-4; TRBD1 agrees at 10 bases. The CDR3 is made up of 15 amino acids. Germline V gene data show CDR1 as LGHNA and CDR2 as YNFKEQ. V lost 0 bases and J lost 8; bases outside the gene matches: 3. Here the CDR3 reads CASSQETGGEEKLFF. DNA of the CDR3: TGTGCCAGCAGCCAAGAGACAGGGGGCGAGGAAAAACTGTTTTTT.

This chain connects TRBV9 to TRBJ2-1; 9 bases line up with TRBD2. CDR1 is SGDLS and CDR2 is YYNGEE in the germline V gene. Trimming took 0 bases from V and 2 from J; bases not matched to a gene: 3. CDR3 length equals 16 residues. In nucleotides, the CDR3 is TGTGCCAGCAGCGTAGACCCTAGCGGGACCTACAATGAGCAGTTCTTC. Protein product: CASSVDPSGTYNEQFF.

J is TRBJ1-1 and V is TRBV19; D not resolved. The V gene's germline CDR1 is LNHDA and CDR2 SQIVND (reference sequence). The CDR3 covers 11 residues. V was cut by 3 bases and J by 7 bases, with 6 bases left in between. CDR3 amino acids: CASSIGDEAFF. CDR3 nucleotide sequence: TGTGCCAGTAGTATCGGGGATGAAGCTTTCTTT.

This clone is judged medium-sized (0.01 to 0.1%). This chain joins TRBV29-1 and TRBJ1-2, with 8 bases aligning to TRBD1. This CDR3 spans 11 amino acids. The V gene's germline CDR1 is SQVTM and CDR2 ANQGSEA. The junction had 10 bases not matched to a gene; V was cut back by 7 bases and J by 12 bases. The CDR3 DNA reads TGCAGCGCTGGAGGGCTACAGGGGGACACCTTC. It is translated as CSAGGLQGDTF. The complete variable domain, with remaining parts taken from reference TRBV29-1 and TRBJ1-2, reads SAVISQKPSRDICQRGTSLTIQCQVDSQVTMMFWYRQQPGQSLTLIATANQGSEATYESGFVIDKFPISRPNLTFSTLTVSNMSPEDSSIYLCSAGGLQGDTFGSGTRLTVV.

The chain is built from TRBV5-1 and TRBJ1-1; D is possibly TRBD1 (5 bases). V was pared by 4 bases and J by 7 bases, with 26 bases between. The CDR3 is made up of 17 amino acids. The germline CDR1 and CDR2 sequences are SGHRS and YFSETQ. The CDR3 loop reads CASSLSLYKAGQLEAFF. The CDR3 region has the DNA TGCGCCAGCAGCCTCTCCTTATACAAAGCGGGGCAGCTTGAAGCTTTCTTT. Full variable domain (remainder filled in from reference TRBV5-1 and TRBJ1-1): KAGVTQTPRYLIKTRGQQVTLSCSPISGHRSVSWYQQTPGQGLQFLFEYFSETQRNKGNFPGRFSGRQFSNSRSEMNVSTLELGDSALYLCASSLSLYKAGQLEAFFGQGTRLTVV.

This chain links TRBV10-3 with TRBJ2-2, with a weak D call TRBD1 (6 bases). V was clipped by 6 bases and J by 4 bases, with 15 bases between them. In germline, CDR1 is ENHRY, CDR2 SYGVKD. The CDR3 totals 15 residues. Written as DNA, the CDR3 is TGTGCCATCAGCCCGACAGGTTTGGGCACCGGGGAGCTGTTTTTT. Translation: CAISPTGLGTGELFF.

This chain joins TRBV29-1 and TRBJ1-1, with D possibly being TRBD1 (5 bases). CDR3 length equals 14 residues. CDR1 is SQVTM, CDR2 ANQGSEA, per germline. The CDR3 DNA follows: TGCTCCGCGAGCGTGGGCGCGGGGGACACTGAAGCTTTCTTT. This encodes CSASVGAGDTEAFF.

The V call is TRBV19, the J call TRBJ2-5; maybe TRBD1 (6 bases). The CDR3 runs 13 residues. CDR1 and CDR2 (germline): LNHDA, SQIVND (reference sequence). The V end was cut by 4 bases, the J end by 2 bases, with 8 bases between. The CDR3 loop reads CASSNRDQETQYF. The CDR3 DNA is TGTGCCAGTAGTAACAGGGATCAAGAGACCCAGTACTTC. Using reference TRBV19 and TRBJ2-5 for the parts outside the CDR3, the full variable domain is DGGITQSPKYLFRKEGQNVTLSCEQNLNHDAMYWYRQDPGQGLRLIYYSQIVNDFQKGDIAEGYSVSREKKESFPLTVTSAQKNPTAFYLCASSNRDQETQYFGPGTRLLVL.

The chain uses TRBV28 and TRBJ1-2; weak D call: TRBD1 (6 bases). The ends were cut back, 7 bases at V and 3 bases at J, with 9 bases in the middle. The CDR3 has 12 residues. The V gene's germline CDR1 is MDHEN and CDR2 SYDVKM. CDR3 loop: CASTYRDYGYTF. CDR3 DNA: TGTGCCAGCACCTACAGGGACTATGGCTACACCTTC.

V is TRBV10-3 and J is TRBJ2-3, with D tentatively TRBD2 (6 bases). Germline assignment: CDR1 ENHRY and CDR2 SYGVKD. This CDR3 comprises 14 residues. V lost 10 bases and J 4 bases, leaving 18 bases between the germline ends. The DNA of the CDR3 is TGTGCCAACGCCCCCCAAAGGGAGGCAGATACGCAGTATTTT. Protein product: CANAPQREADTQYF.

This clone was found once. The genes are TRBV19 and TRBJ2-5; D is undetermined. The V end was cut by 10 bases, the J end by 5 bases, with 8 bases between. The CDR3 consists of 10 residues. Per germline, CDR1 LNHDA and CDR2 SQIVND (reference sequence). The CDR3 loop is CATGRETQYF. For the CDR3, the DNA is TGTGCCACGGGTAGGGAGACCCAGTACTTC.

CDR3 in DNA: TGTGCCAGCAGCAAAGGACAGTACCAAGAGACCCAGTACTTC. It translates to CASSKGQYQETQYF. J is TRBJ2-5 and V is TRBV5-5; weak D call: TRBD1 (6 bases). The CDR3 spans 14 residues. The V end lost 4 bases, the J end lost 0 bases, and 10 bases lay between the germline ends. CDR1 SGHKS and CDR2 YYEKEE come from the germline V gene (reference sequence).

The chain carries TRBV7-9 and TRBJ2-5, with 9 positions matching TRBD2. The J call may be wrong; the DNA end is better matched by TRBJ2-7. Germline CDR1 and CDR2: SEHNR and FQNEAQ (reference sequence). The length of the CDR3 is 16 residues. As DNA, the CDR3 is TGTGCCAGCAGCCCTTATAGCGGGGGAGCAGCCTACGAGCAGTACTTC. Translated: CASSPYSGGAAYEQYF.

V is TRBV28 and J is TRBJ2-1, with TRBD2 matching 8 bases. CDR3 length: 15 residues. Germline CDR1 reads MDHEN; CDR2 reads SYDVKM. After removal of 3 bases from V and 3 bases from J, the junction contained 4 bases not matched to a gene. CDR3 residues: CASSFRAGGYNEQFF. In DNA, the CDR3 is TGTGCCAGCAGTTTTCGGGCGGGGGGCTACAATGAGCAGTTCTTC.